This T cell receptor (beta chain) was obtained from a study of blood T cell repertoires in COVID-19. On the study more broadly: Samples of COVID-19 (acute and convalescent) were obtained from the United States, Italy and Spain.

Authors' methods: Estimates of nucleated cell counts were drawn from the amplification of reference gene primers. Method: immunoSEQ multiplex PCR; TCRdb's copy keeps in-frame clones and lacks some. The V and J calls and the clone size are those of that table, but D and trimming were determined from the DNA. This sample has approximately 82,000 clones, with more than 85% found just once. Participants reported their clinical history, and cohort assignment relied on those reports. The germline gives CDR1 SGHDT, CDR2 YYEEEE. The V and J ends lost 5 bases and 2 bases respectively, with 24 bases between them. The CDR3 contains 18 residues.

The sample taken for sequencing was PBMCs or T cells enriched from blood (not recorded which). This receptor was taken from a woman aged 45-65 years with acute COVID-19. The chain links TRBV5-6 to TRBJ2-3; maybe TRBD1 (9 bases). CDR3: CASRGTGSGRVITDTQYF. The CDR3 coding sequence is TGTGCCAGCAGGGGGACAGGGAGCGGGAGAGTAATCACAGATACGCAGTATTTT.